The 17 T cell receptor beta chains below all came from one sample that was sequenced in a study of CD8 T cells in Susac syndrome. After extraction with the RNeasy kit, about 0.5 to 1 ug of the RNA was reverse transcribed using random hexamers. TCRdb reprocessed the immunoSEQ multiplex PCR reads with MiXCR, giving one entry per CDR3 protein. The sample carries over 120,000 distinct CDR3 sequences, 94% recorded once. The sequenced sample was CD4+ T cells from PBMCs. The receptors stem from a human donor in good health.

V and J are TRBV6-2 or TRBV6-3 and TRBJ1-1, with D uncertain. CDR1 MNHEY and CDR2 SVGEGT come from the germline V gene. The CDR3 is 12 amino acids. V lost 3 bases to trimming and J lost 0 bases, with 2 bases between them. CDR3 protein: CASSYMNTEAFF. The CDR3, as DNA: TGTGCCAGCAGTTATATGAACACTGAAGCTTTCTTT.

This rearrangement joins TRBV11-2 to TRBJ2-2; possible D gene TRBD2, 6 bases. The CDR3 is 16 amino acids. Germline values: CDR1 SGHAT, CDR2 FQNNGV. Trimming took off 0 bases at V and 0 bases at J, with 8 bases between the two ends. The CDR3 reads CASSLDGGPNTGELFF. The CDR3 DNA is TGTGCCAGCAGCTTAGATGGAGGGCCGAACACCGGGGAGCTGTTTTTT.

J is TRBJ1-5 and V is TRBV20-1; maybe TRBD1 (5 bases). There are 14 residues in the CDR3. Trimming removed 2 bases from V and 4 bases from J, with 12 bases in between. The germline V gene encodes CDR1 DFQATT and CDR2 SNEGSKA (reference sequence). CDR3 region: CSARRPSGNQPQHF. As DNA, the CDR3 is TGCAGTGCTAGACGCCCCTCAGGGAATCAGCCCCAGCATTTT.

The chain is built from TRBV5-1 and TRBJ2-6; no clear D. The CDR3 is 14 residues long. CDR1 SGHRS and CDR2 YFSETQ come from the germline V gene. V was cut by 5 bases and J by 0 bases, with 6 bases left in between. The CDR3 sequence: CASRPASGANVLTF. The CDR3, as DNA: TGCGCCAGCAGGCCAGCCTCTGGGGCCAACGTCCTGACTTTC. The full variable domain, with the rest looked up from reference TRBV5-1 and TRBJ2-6, is KAGVTQTPRYLIKTRGQQVTLSCSPISGHRSVSWYQQTPGQGLQFLFEYFSETQRNKGNFPGRFSGRQFSNSRSEMNVSTLELGDSALYLCASRPASGANVLTFGAGSRLTVL.

The chain joins TRBV12-3 or TRBV12-4 to TRBJ1-5; maybe TRBD1 (5 bases). The V gene lost 2 bases and the J gene lost 5 bases, with 10 bases spanning the gap. CDR3 length: 14 amino acids. CDR3 sequence reads: CASSLTDTYQPQHF. The CDR3 region has the DNA TGTGCCAGCAGTTTAACGGACACTTATCAGCCCCAGCATTTT.

V gene TRBV2 combines with J gene TRBJ2-4, with TRBD1 matching over 7 bases. Germline trimming cut 7 bases from V and 1 base from J; bases unmatched to any gene: 4. Germline values: CDR1 SNHLY, CDR2 FYNNEI. The CDR3 consists of 14 residues. CDR3 amino acids: CASKGAGAKNIQYF. The CDR3, as DNA: TGTGCCAGCAAGGGGGCCGGGGCCAAAAACATTCAGTACTTC.

The CDR3 DNA follows: TGTGCCAGCAGTTTAAAGAGGGTCACTGAAGCTTTCTTT. It encodes CASSLKRVTEAFF. This sequence joins TRBV12-3 or TRBV12-4 and TRBJ1-1; D call uncertain. The V and J ends lost 2 bases and 4 bases respectively, with 8 bases between them. This CDR3 comprises 13 residues.

The rearrangement links TRBV19 to TRBJ2-2; 7 bases line up with TRBD1. V shed 3 bases and J 6 bases; nucleotides not matched to a gene: 10. This CDR3 has 16 amino acids. CDR1 LNHDA and CDR2 SQIVND come from the germline V gene (reference sequence). CDR3 protein: CASSIQLRGLAGELFF. In nucleotides, the CDR3 is TGTGCCAGTAGTATCCAGCTGAGGGGGCTGGCCGGGGAGCTGTTTTTT.

The rearrangement links TRBV2 to TRBJ2-2; D is perhaps TRBD1 (5 bases). V lost 6 bases to trimming and J lost 1 base, with 9 bases between them. Germline-derived CDR1 and CDR2 are SNHLY and FYNNEI. This CDR3 has 14 amino acids. The CDR3 region has the DNA TGTGCCAGCAGGGAGACAGTGAACACCGGGGAGCTGTTTTTT. It yields the protein CASRETVNTGELFF.

This chain's CDR3 is CASSASPGGTNEKLFF. The CDR3 bases are TGTGCCAGCAGCGCCAGCCCCGGGGGCACTAATGAAAAACTGTTTTTT. This sequence joins TRBV9 and TRBJ1-4; D possibly corresponds to TRBD1 (6 bases). Germline lookup yields CDR1 SGDLS and CDR2 YYNGEE. V was trimmed by 3 bases and J by 2 bases, leaving 14 bases between them. This CDR3 spans 16 amino acids.

The chain links TRBV20-1 to TRBJ2-7, with 7 positions matching TRBD2. V was pared by 4 bases and J by 0 bases, with 3 bases of the junction left unmatched. This CDR3 is built from 13 residues. Looked up from germline, CDR1 is DFQATT and CDR2 is SNEGSKA (reference sequence). The CDR3 reads CSAILASSYEQYF. The CDR3 DNA reads TGCAGTGCTATACTAGCGAGCTCCTACGAGCAGTACTTC.

J is TRBJ2-3 and V is TRBV15; D remains ambiguous. The CDR3 loop spans 14 amino acids. Trimming removed 0 bases at V and 6 bases at J, with 10 bases between. CDR1 is LNHNV and CDR2 is YYDKDF in the germline V gene (reference sequence). The CDR3 loop reads CATSREESFDTQYF. The DNA for the CDR3 is TGTGCCACCAGCAGAGAGGAAAGTTTCGATACGCAGTATTTT.

This clonotype was seen a single time. V gene TRBV5-1 combines with J gene TRBJ2-7; TRBD2 matches at 9 bases. Germline V lookup: CDR1 SGHRS, CDR2 YFSETQ. The V and J ends lost 4 bases and 5 bases, in that order; junction bases with no gene match: 13. This CDR3 region has 16 residues. Here the CDR3 DNA reads TGCGCCAGCAGCCCGGGCCTGAGGGCGGGAGGGAACGAGCAGTACTTC. Protein sequence: CASSPGLRAGGNEQYF.

CDR3 nucleotides: TGTGCCACCAGCAGAGATTTAGATGAGGGGCGACGCCAGCATTTT. Translated: CATSRDLDEGRRQHF. The chain links TRBV15 to TRBJ1-5; TRBD1 might be the D (5 bases). The CDR3 sequence is 15 residues long. Germline loops: CDR1 LNHNV, CDR2 YYDKDF (reference sequence). V lost 0 bases and J 12 bases, leaving 18 bases between the germline ends.

The chain has TRBV4-2 and TRBJ1-3; the D is unclear. This CDR3 region has 17 residues. V was trimmed by 0 bases and J by 0 bases, leaving 12 bases between them. Germline V gene lookup returns CDR1 LGHNA and CDR2 YNFKEQ. The CDR3 DNA sequence: TGTGCCAGCAGCCAAGAGGGCAGAGTAACCTCTGGAAACACCATATATTTT. Encoded protein: CASSQEGRVTSGNTIYF.

V and J are TRBV3-1 and TRBJ2-2; D not resolved. Germline CDR1 reads LGHDT; CDR2 reads YNNKEL (reference sequence). The CDR3 covers 15 residues. V was shortened by 0 bases and J by 5 bases, with 10 bases between the two germline ends. Here the CDR3 DNA reads TGTGCCAGCAGCCAAGAACTCATTTCAACCGGGGAGCTGTTTTTT. Its translation is CASSQELISTGELFF.

This clonotype was seen once. The chain has TRBV6-5 and TRBJ1-1; D may be TRBD1 (5 bases). CDR3 length equals 13 residues. V shed 7 bases and J shed 0 bases, with 9 bases lying between them. Germline V lookup: CDR1 MNHEY, CDR2 SVGAGI. The CDR3 reads CASKRGLNTEAFF. The CDR3 DNA sequence: TGTGCCAGCAAAAGGGGTCTGAACACTGAAGCTTTCTTT.